The clone carrying this T cell receptor beta chain was counted many times. Its matching antigen is unknown. Researchers took RNA transcripts and amplified TCR beta CDR3 regions from them. HTBI primers were used in a first-round RT-PCR, which preceded a second-round multiplex PCR. TCRdb independently ran MiXCR on the multiplex PCR reads; one entry per CDR3 protein. Among under 200,000 distinct CDR3 sequences listed, around two fifths were seen once. Trimming removed 6 bases from V and 5 bases from J; junction bases left unmatched: 7. The CDR3 contains 15 residues. This sample is drawn from a study of Graves' ophthalmopathy and Graves' hyperthyroidism. Study as a whole: There was a collection of peripheral blood at initial diagnosis, before any treatment.

General observations from the study: In blood appeared most of the expanded thyroid clonotypes whose frequency exceeded 0.001.

PBMCs stemmed from around 9 ml of fresh peripheral blood. Input material: peripheral blood. This sequence was found in a woman aged 40 to 55 with Graves' ophthalmopathy. V and J are TRBV12-3 or TRBV12-4 and TRBJ2-2; 9 positions agree with TRBD1. For the CDR3, the DNA is TGTGCCAGCAGATCACAGGGGGCGCAGACCGGGGAGCTGTTTTTT. Its protein is CASRSQGAQTGELFF.